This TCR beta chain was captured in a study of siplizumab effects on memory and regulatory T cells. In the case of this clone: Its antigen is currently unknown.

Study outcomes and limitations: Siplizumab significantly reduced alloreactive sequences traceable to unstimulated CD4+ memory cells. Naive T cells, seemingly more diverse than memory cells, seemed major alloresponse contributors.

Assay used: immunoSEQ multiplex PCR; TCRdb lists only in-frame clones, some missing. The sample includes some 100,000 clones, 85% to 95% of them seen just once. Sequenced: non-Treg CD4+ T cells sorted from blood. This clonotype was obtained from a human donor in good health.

The CDR3 here is CASSVVDTGELFF. DNA of the CDR3: TGTGCCAGCAGCGTAGTTGACACCGGGGAGCTGTTTTTT. J is TRBJ2-2 and V is TRBV9; D unresolved. This CDR3 has 13 residues. Germline CDR1 is SGDLS and CDR2 is YYNGEE. Trimming removed 0 bases at V and 3 bases at J, with 3 bases between.